A selection of T cell receptor beta chains follows, all from one sample in a study of blood T cells in healthy people across ages. Using its own MiXCR run on the 5' RACE reads, TCRdb lists one record per CDR3 protein. The top ten hold about 6.7% of the sample, which has about 1.4 million distinct CDR3 sequences, approximately 59% seen once. What was sequenced was blood. Source of these receptors: a man aged 18 to 29 in good health. The CDR3 runs from the conserved cysteine through the conserved F or W. D genes are given only for firm matches. The size of a clone is reported for some rows only, either as once, few or many, or as a class for expanded clones.

abundance	j_gene	v_gene	d_gene	CDR3nt	CDR3aa
NA	TRBJ2-3	TRBV27	TRBD1	TGTGCCAGCAGTTTTGTCAGGGGGCACCCAGATACGCAGTATTTT	CASSFVRGHPDTQYF
few	TRBJ2-3	TRBV6-2/TRBV6-3	TRBD2	TGTGCCAGCAGTGGACTAGCGGGACGCACAGATACGCAGTATTTT	CASSGLAGRTDTQYF
once	TRBJ1-2	TRBV6-1	NA	TGTGCCAGCAGTGACCAAACAGGGAGACTTGGCTACACCTTC	CASSDQTGRLGYTF
few	TRBJ2-7	TRBV25-1	TRBD1	TGTGCCAGCAGTGAAACGGGACAGGGGTCCTACGAGCAGTACTTC	CASSETGQGSYEQYF
few	TRBJ2-7	TRBV20-1	NA	TGCAGTGCTAGAGATTTTCGCTCCTACGAGCAGTACTTC	CSARDFRSYEQYF
NA	TRBJ2-2	TRBV5-1	NA	TGCGCCAGCAGCTACGGTAGGATGTCCGGGGAGCTGTTTTTT	CASSYGRMSGELFF
NA	TRBJ2-3	TRBV15	NA	TGTGCCACCAGCAGGAAGGACCAAACAGATACGCAGTATTTT	CATSRKDQTDTQYF
NA	TRBJ2-3	TRBV20-1	TRBD2	TGCAGTGCTAGAGAGTACGGGAGGACCTCTAGCACAGATACGCAGTATTTT	CSAREYGRTSSTDTQYF
NA	TRBJ1-2	TRBV28	NA	TGTGCCAGCAGTTTTGACCACTATGGCTACACCTTC	CASSFDHYGYTF
NA	TRBJ2-1	TRBV11-1	NA	TGTGCCAGCAGCGCGACTAGTTTTTCCGTAGAGCAGTTCTTC	CASSATSFSVEQFF
few	TRBJ2-3	TRBV12-3/TRBV12-4	NA	TGTGCCAGCAGTTTATCTATAAGCACAGATACGCAGTATTTT	CASSLSISTDTQYF
once	TRBJ1-6	TRBV20-1	TRBD1	TGCAGTGCTAATTGGACAGGGGAAAATTCACCCCTCCACTTT	CSANWTGENSPLHF
NA	TRBJ2-7	TRBV7-9	NA	TGTGCCAGCAGGGAAGCAGGGCTCGAGCAGTACTTC	CASREAGLEQYF
few	TRBJ2-1	TRBV29-1	TRBD2	TGCAGCGTTGGTGGCGGGGGGAGGTACAATGAGCAGTTCTTC	CSVGGGGRYNEQFF
few	TRBJ2-7	TRBV20-1	NA	TGCAGTGCTAGAAAAGACTGGCCCTCCTACGAGCAGTACTTC	CSARKDWPSYEQYF
NA	TRBJ1-6	TRBV12-3/TRBV12-4	NA	TGTGCCAGCAGTTTAACCCGACAGACTAATTCACCCCTCCACTTT	CASSLTRQTNSPLHF
NA	TRBJ2-1	TRBV4-1	TRBD2	TGCGCCAGCAGCCATCCCTATGGAGGACTAGCGGGAGCTGAGCAGTTCTTC	CASSHPYGGLAGAEQFF
NA	TRBJ2-1	TRBV25-1	NA	TGTGCCAGCAGTGAATATACTAGCGAGCAGTTCTTC	CASSEYTSEQFF
few	TRBJ2-1	TRBV9	TRBD2	TGTGCCAGCAGCGCCCAGATGGCGGGGGGTCACAATGAGCAGTTCTTC	CASSAQMAGGHNEQFF
NA	TRBJ2-1	TRBV4-3	NA	TGCGCCAGCAGCCAGGGGGGAGGGGGTAATGAGCAGTTCTTC	CASSQGGGGNEQFF
few	TRBJ2-1	TRBV20-1	NA	TGCAGTCCTCTCCGGGAGTCTTACAATGAGCAGTTCTTC	CSPLRESYNEQFF
NA	TRBJ1-2	TRBV7-9	TRBD1	TGTGCCAGCAGCGTGGGGACAGGGGGGACTAACTATGGCTACACCTTC	CASSVGTGGTNYGYTF
NA	TRBJ2-1	TRBV7-8	TRBD2	TGTGCCAGCAGCTTTCCGTCGGGACTAGTGGTACCTGGGTCCTACAATGAGCAGTTCTTC	CASSFPSGLVVPGSYNEQFF
NA	TRBJ1-2	TRBV27	TRBD1	TGTGCCAGCAGCGGGACAGGGGTCCCTGGGGGAGGCTACACCTTC	CASSGTGVPGGGYTF
NA	TRBJ2-3	TRBV11-2	NA	TGTGCCAGCAGCTTAGCCCCGTTTGACACGCAGTATTTT	CASSLAPFDTQYF
few	TRBJ2-7	TRBV7-9	TRBD2	TGTGCCAGCAGCTTAGACCCGCTAGCGGGAGTCAAACTGAATGAGCAGTACTTC	CASSLDPLAGVKLNEQYF
NA	TRBJ2-2	TRBV7-9	NA	TGTGCCAGCAAAAGGGCGGGTGCAACCGGGGAGCTGTTTTTT	CASKRAGATGELFF
NA	TRBJ2-3	TRBV5-1	TRBD1	TGCGCCAGCAGCCCGATGAACCGCGCGACAGGGTACACAGATACGCAGTATTTT	CASSPMNRATGYTDTQYF
NA	TRBJ2-1	TRBV5-1	TRBD2	TGCGCCAGCAGCAGTAGCGGGAGTTGGGACAATGAGCAGTTCTTC	CASSSSGSWDNEQFF
few	TRBJ2-7	TRBV29-1	NA	TGCAGCGTTGTTGGACAGCTGAACGAGCAGTACTTC	CSVVGQLNEQYF
NA	TRBJ1-5	TRBV11-2	NA	TGTGCCAGCAGCTTAGATGGGGTCGACAACCAGCCCCAGCATTTT	CASSLDGVDNQPQHF
NA	TRBJ2-7	TRBV4-3	TRBD1	TGCGCCAGCAGCCAGGTAACGGGACAGCCATACGAGCAGTACTTC	CASSQVTGQPYEQYF
NA	TRBJ1-2	TRBV7-2	NA	TGTGCCAGCAGCTTACGGCCTGACCCCAACTATGGCTACACCTTC	CASSLRPDPNYGYTF
NA	TRBJ2-7	TRBV7-9	TRBD1	TGTGCCAGCAGCCCAGGACAGGATTATTACGAGCAGTACTTC	CASSPGQDYYEQYF
few	TRBJ1-5	TRBV20-1	NA	TGCAGTGCTCGTGGAGGGGGACACGGCAATCAGCCCCAGCATTTT	CSARGGGHGNQPQHF
NA	TRBJ2-1	TRBV15	NA	TGTGCCACCAGCAGAGTGGGGGCAGCCAACAATGAGCAGTTCTTC	CATSRVGAANNEQFF
NA	TRBJ1-2	TRBV7-2	NA	TGTGCCAGCAGAAAAACAGGGCTCTGGGGCTACACCTTC	CASRKTGLWGYTF
few	TRBJ1-1	TRBV29-1	TRBD1	TGCAGCGTTGAAAGGGACAGAAGGACTGAAGCTTTCTTT	CSVERDRRTEAFF
NA	TRBJ1-5	TRBV6-6	NA	TGTGCCAGCAGTTACTCGAAGGGGAATCAGCCCCAGCATTTT	CASSYSKGNQPQHF
few	TRBJ1-2	TRBV6-6	NA	TGTGCCAGCAGTTACTCAGGGGCTAACTATGGCTACACCTTC	CASSYSGANYGYTF
few	TRBJ2-1	TRBV10-1	TRBD2	TGCGCCAGCAATGGGGTGGCTAGCGGGAGGGATGAGCAGTTCTTC	CASNGVASGRDEQFF